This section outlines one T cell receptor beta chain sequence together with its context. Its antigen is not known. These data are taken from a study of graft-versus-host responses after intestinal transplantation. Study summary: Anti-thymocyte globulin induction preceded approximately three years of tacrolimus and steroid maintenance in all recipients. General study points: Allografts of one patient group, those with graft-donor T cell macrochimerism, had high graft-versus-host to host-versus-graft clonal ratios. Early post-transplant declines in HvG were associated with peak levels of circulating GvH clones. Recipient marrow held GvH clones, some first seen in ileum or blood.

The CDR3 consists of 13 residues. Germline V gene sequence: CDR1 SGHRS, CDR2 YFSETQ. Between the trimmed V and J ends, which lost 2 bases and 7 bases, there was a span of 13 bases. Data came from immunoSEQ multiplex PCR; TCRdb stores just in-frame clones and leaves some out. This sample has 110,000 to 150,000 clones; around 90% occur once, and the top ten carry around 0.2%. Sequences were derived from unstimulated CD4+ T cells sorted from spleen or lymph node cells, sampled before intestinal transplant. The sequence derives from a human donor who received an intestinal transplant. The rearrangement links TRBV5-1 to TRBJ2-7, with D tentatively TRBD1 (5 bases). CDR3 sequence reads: CASSLGARWEQYF. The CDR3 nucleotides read TGCGCCAGCAGCTTAGGGGCACGGTGGGAGCAGTACTTC. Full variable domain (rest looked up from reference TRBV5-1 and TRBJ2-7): KAGVTQTPRYLIKTRGQQVTLSCSPISGHRSVSWYQQTPGQGLQFLFEYFSETQRNKGNFPGRFSGRQFSNSRSEMNVSTLELGDSALYLCASSLGARWEQYFGPGTRLTVT.